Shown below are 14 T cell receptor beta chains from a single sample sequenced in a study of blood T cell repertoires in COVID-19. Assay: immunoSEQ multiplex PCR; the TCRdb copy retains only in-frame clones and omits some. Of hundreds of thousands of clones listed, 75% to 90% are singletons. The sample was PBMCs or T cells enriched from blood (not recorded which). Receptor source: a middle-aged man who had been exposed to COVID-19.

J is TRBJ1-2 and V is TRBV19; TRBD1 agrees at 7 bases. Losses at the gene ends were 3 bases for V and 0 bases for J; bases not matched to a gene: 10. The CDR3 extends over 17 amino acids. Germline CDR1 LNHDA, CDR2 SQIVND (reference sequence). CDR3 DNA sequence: TGTGCCAGTAGTATGGGTCCGGACAGGTTCGCTAACTATGGCTACACCTTC. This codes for CASSMGPDRFANYGYTF.

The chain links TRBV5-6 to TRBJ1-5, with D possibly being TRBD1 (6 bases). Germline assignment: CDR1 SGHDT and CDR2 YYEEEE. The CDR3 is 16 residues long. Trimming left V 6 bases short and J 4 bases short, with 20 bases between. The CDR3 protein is CASTFWAGAINQPQHF. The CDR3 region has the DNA TGTGCCAGCACCTTTTGGGCGGGGGCCATAAATCAGCCCCAGCATTTT.

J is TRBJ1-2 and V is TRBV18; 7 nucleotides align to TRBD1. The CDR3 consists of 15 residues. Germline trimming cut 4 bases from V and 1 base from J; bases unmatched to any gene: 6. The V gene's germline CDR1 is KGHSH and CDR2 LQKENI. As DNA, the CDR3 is TGTGCCAGCTCACTGTCCCGGGACAGTAACTATGGCTACACCTTC. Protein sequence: CASSLSRDSNYGYTF. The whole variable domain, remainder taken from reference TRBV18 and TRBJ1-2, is NAGVMQNPRHLVRRRGQEARLRCSPMKGHSHVYWYRQLPEEGLKFMVYLQKENIIDESGMPKERFSAEFPKEGPSILRIQQVVRGDSAAYFCASSLSRDSNYGYTFGSGTRLTVV.

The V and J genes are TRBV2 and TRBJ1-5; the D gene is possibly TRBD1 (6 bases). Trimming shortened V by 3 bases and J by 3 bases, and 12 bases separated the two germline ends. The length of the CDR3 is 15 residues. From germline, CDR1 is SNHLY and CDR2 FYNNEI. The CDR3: CASSDRTAFNQPQHF. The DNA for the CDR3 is TGTGCCAGCAGTGATAGGACAGCCTTCAATCAGCCCCAGCATTTT.

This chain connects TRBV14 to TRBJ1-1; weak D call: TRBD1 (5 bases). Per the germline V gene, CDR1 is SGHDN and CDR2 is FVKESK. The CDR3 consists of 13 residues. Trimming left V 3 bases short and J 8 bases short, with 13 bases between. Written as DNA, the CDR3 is TGTGCCAGCAGCCAGCTCTCCCGGGGGGAAGCTTTCTTT. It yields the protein CASSQLSRGEAFF. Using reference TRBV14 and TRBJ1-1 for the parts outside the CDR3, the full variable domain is EAGVTQFPSHSVIEKGQTVTLRCDPISGHDNLYWYRRVMGKEIKFLLHFVKESKQDESGMPNNRFLAERTGGTYSTLKVQPAELEDSGVYFCASSQLSRGEAFFGQGTRLTVV.

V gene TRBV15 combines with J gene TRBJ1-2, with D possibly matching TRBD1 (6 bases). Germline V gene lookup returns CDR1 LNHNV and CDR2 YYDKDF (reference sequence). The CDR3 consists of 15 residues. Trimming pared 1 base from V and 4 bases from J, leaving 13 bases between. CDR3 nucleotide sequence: TGTGCCACCAGCAGAGTGTCAGGGGCCCTCTATGGCTACACCTTC. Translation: CATSRVSGALYGYTF.

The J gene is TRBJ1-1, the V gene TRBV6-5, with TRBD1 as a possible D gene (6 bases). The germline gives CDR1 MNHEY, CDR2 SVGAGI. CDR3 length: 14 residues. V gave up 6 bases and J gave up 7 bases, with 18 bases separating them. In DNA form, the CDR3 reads TGTGCCAGCAGGCCAAACAGGGTGCAAATTGAAGCTTTCTTT. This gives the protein CASRPNRVQIEAFF.

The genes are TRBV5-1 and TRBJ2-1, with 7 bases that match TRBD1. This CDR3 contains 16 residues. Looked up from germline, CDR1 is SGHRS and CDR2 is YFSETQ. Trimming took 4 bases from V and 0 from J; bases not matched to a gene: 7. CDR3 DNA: TGCGCCAGCAGCCAACGACAGGGAAACTCCTACAATGAGCAGTTCTTC. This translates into CASSQRQGNSYNEQFF. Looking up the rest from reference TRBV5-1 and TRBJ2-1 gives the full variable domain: KAGVTQTPRYLIKTRGQQVTLSCSPISGHRSVSWYQQTPGQGLQFLFEYFSETQRNKGNFPGRFSGRQFSNSRSEMNVSTLELGDSALYLCASSQRQGNSYNEQFFGPGTRLTVL.

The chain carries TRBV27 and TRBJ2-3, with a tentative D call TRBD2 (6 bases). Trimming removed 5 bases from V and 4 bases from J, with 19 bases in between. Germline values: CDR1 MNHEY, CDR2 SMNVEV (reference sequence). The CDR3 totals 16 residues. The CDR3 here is CASSPGARGVSDTQYF. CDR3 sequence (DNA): TGTGCCAGCAGTCCCGGGGCTCGCGGGGTGTCAGATACGCAGTATTTT.

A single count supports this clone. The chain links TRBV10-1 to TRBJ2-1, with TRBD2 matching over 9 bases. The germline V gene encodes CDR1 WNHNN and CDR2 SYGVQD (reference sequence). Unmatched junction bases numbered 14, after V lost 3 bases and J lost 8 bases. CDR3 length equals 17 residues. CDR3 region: CASSDRYSGSVVHEQFF. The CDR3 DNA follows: TGCGCCAGCAGTGATCGTTATAGCGGGAGTGTCGTCCATGAGCAGTTCTTC.

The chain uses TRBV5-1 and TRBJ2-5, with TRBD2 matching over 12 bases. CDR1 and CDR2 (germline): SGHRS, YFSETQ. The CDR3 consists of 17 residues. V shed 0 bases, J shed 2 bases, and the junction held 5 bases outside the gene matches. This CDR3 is CASSLAGTSGRQETQYF. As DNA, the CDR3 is TGCGCCAGCAGCTTGGCCGGGACTAGCGGGCGACAAGAGACCCAGTACTTC.

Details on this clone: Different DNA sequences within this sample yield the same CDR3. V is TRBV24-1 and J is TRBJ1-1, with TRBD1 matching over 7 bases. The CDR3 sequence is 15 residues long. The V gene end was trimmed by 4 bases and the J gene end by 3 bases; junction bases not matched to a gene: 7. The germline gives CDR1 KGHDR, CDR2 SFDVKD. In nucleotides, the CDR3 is TGTGCCACCAGTGACCCCCGACAGGGAGACACTGAAGCTTTCTTT. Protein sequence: CATSDPRQGDTEAFF.

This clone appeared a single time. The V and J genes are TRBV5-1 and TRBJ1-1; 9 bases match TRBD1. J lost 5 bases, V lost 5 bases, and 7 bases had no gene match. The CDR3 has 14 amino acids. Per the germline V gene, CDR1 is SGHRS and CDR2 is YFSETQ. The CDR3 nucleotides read TGCGCCAGCAGAGTACAGGGGGCGCGGACTGAAGCTTTCTTT. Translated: CASRVQGARTEAFF.

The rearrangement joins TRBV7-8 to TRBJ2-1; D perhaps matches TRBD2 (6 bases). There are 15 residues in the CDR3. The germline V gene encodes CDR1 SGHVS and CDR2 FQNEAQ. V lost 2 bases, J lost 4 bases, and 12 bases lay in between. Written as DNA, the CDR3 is TGTGCCAGCAGCTTAAGGAGGGGCCAGTACAATGAGCAGTTCTTC. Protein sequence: CASSLRRGQYNEQFF.